This T cell receptor beta chain was captured by sequencing in a study of T cell responses to AZD1222 COVID-19 vaccine. Overall study results and limits: Baseline seropositives among AZD1222 recipients totaled only 5 to 7. The study found Spike-specific TCR breadth and depth rose after two AZD1222 doses. Most donors were white British, females outnumbered males, and clonal diversity was possibly underestimated.

The table came from immunoSEQ multiplex PCR; TCRdb's copy has only in-frame clones and leaves some out. The sample lists approximately 130,000 clones; 93% were seen once. Points on this clone: Its antigen is unknown.

J lost 0 bases, V lost 5 bases, and 11 bases had no gene match. The germline V gene has CDR1 LNHDA and CDR2 SQIVND (reference sequence). This CDR3 region has 17 residues. The clonotype originates from an adult in good health. This chain joins TRBV19 and TRBJ2-7; 9 nucleotides line up with TRBD1. The sequenced sample was peripheral blood, obtained on day 0 of AZD1222 vaccination. CDR3 loop: CASSPRLTGGFSYEQYF. For the CDR3, the DNA is TGTGCCAGTAGTCCCCGATTGACAGGGGGTTTCTCCTACGAGCAGTACTTC.